These T cell receptor beta chains were read from a single sample in a study of cytomegalovirus exposure and HLA in healthy donors. TCRdb's copy holds only in-frame clones and misses some; the assay was immunoSEQ multiplex PCR. Among about 130,000 clones listed, around four fifths were seen once. The sample consisted of PBMCs. The source is a middle-aged woman in good health and CMV-seropositive. The CDR3 runs from the conserved cysteine through the conserved F or W. A D gene is named only where the DNA matches it firmly. Where a row states a size, it is once, few, many or the class of an expanded clone; other rows omit it.

NA	TRBJ2-7	TRBV9	NA	CASSPPGRYEQYF	TGTGCCAGCAGCCCACCGGGAAGATACGAGCAGTACTTC
NA	TRBJ1-5	TRBV27	NA	CASSFVGQPQHF	TGTGCCAGCAGTTTCGTCGGTCAGCCCCAGCATTTT
NA	TRBJ2-6	TRBV6-1	NA	CASSEASGANVLTF	TGTGCCAGCAGTGAGGCTTCGGGGGCCAACGTCCTGACTTTC
NA	TRBJ2-1	TRBV6-5	NA	CASKGGGVYNEQFF	TGTGCCAGCAAAGGGGGGGGCGTCTACAATGAGCAGTTCTTC
NA	TRBJ2-7	TRBV29-1	NA	CSVAGSGQAYEQYF	TGCAGCGTTGCAGGGTCAGGGCAAGCCTACGAGCAGTACTTC
NA	TRBJ2-5	TRBV7-3	NA	CASSRDLQETQYF	TGTGCCAGCAGCCGGGACTTACAAGAGACCCAGTACTTC
NA	TRBJ2-1	TRBV14	TRBD2	CASSHKRGGYNEQFF	TGTGCCAGCAGCCATAAGCGGGGGGGATACAATGAGCAGTTCTTC
NA	TRBJ2-7	TRBV19	NA	CASSTVAGLYEQYF	TGTGCCAGTAGTACGGTCGCGGGGCTCTACGAGCAGTACTTC
NA	TRBJ1-1	TRBV7-9	TRBD1	CASSFLRQGYGTEAFF	TGTGCCAGCAGCTTCCTAAGACAGGGGTATGGGACTGAAGCTTTCTTT
few	TRBJ2-2	TRBV2	NA	CASRKPDTGELFF	TGTGCCAGCAGAAAGCCGGACACCGGGGAGCTGTTTTTT
NA	TRBJ1-6	TRBV7-3	TRBD1	CASSIGTGLMTPLHF	TGTGCCAGCAGCATCGGGACAGGCCTGATGACACCCCTCCACTTT
NA	TRBJ1-2	TRBV20-1	TRBD1	CSVGQGVGYTF	TGCAGTGTAGGCCAGGGGGTTGGCTACACCTTC
few	TRBJ1-2	TRBV10-3	NA	CAISDTGRFNYGYTF	TGTGCCATCAGTGACACAGGTCGGTTCAACTATGGCTACACCTTC
NA	TRBJ2-5	TRBV9	TRBD2	CASSVGASGQETQYF	TGTGCCAGCAGCGTAGGCGCTAGCGGTCAAGAGACCCAGTACTTC
NA	TRBJ1-5	TRBV7-8	TRBD1	CASSLAPTGGQPQHF	TGTGCCAGCAGCTTAGCCCCGACAGGGGGACAGCCCCAGCATTTT
NA	TRBJ1-2	TRBV19	TRBD1	CASRPKPGQGNYGYTF	TGTGCCAGTAGGCCGAAACCGGGACAGGGGAACTATGGCTACACCTTC
NA	TRBJ2-3	TRBV5-4	TRBD2	CASSPGLAGGTDTQYF	TGTGCCAGCAGCCCAGGACTAGCGGGGGGCACAGATACGCAGTATTTT
NA	TRBJ1-1	TRBV9	TRBD1	CASSGKGQLNTEAFF	TGTGCCAGCAGCGGGAAGGGACAGCTGAACACTGAAGCTTTCTTT
NA	TRBJ2-3	TRBV6-4	TRBD2	CASSDGAGGTDTQYF	TGTGCCAGCAGTGACGGAGCGGGGGGCACAGATACGCAGTATTTT
once	TRBJ2-3	TRBV28	TRBD2	CASSLASGNTDTQYF	TGTGCCAGCAGTTTAGCTAGCGGGAACACAGATACGCAGTATTTT
NA	TRBJ1-2	TRBV28	TRBD1	CASSYDRDYGYTF	TGTGCCAGCAGTTACGACAGGGACTATGGCTACACCTTC
NA	TRBJ1-2	TRBV5-4	TRBD1	CASGTFGQALSGYTF	TGTGCCAGCGGGACCTTTGGACAGGCTCTATCTGGCTACACCTTC
NA	TRBJ1-1	TRBV28	NA	CASSKRGEVYTEAFF	TGTGCCAGCAGTAAACGGGGGGAAGTTTACACTGAAGCTTTCTTT
NA	TRBJ2-5	TRBV6-5	TRBD1	CASSTPTGGGETQYF	TGTGCCAGCAGCACCCCGACAGGGGGCGGGGAGACCCAGTACTTC
NA	TRBJ2-2	TRBV7-3	TRBD2	CASSLYPQAGAGELFF	TGTGCCAGCAGCTTATATCCCCAAGCGGGAGCCGGGGAGCTGTTTTTT
NA	TRBJ1-5	TRBV2	TRBD1	CASTTGTGINQPQHF	TGTGCCAGTACGACCGGGACAGGGATTAATCAGCCCCAGCATTTT